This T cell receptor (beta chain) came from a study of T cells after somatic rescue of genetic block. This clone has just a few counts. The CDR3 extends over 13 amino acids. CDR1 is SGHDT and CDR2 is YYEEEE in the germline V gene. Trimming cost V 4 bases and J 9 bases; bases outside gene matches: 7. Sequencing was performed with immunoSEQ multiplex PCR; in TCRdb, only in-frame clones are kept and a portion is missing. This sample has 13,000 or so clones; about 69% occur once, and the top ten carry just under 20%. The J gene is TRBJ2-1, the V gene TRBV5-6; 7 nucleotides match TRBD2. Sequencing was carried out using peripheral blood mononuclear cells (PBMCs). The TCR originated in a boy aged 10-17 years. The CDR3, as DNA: TGTGCCAGCAGCGGGAGGGCCTGGAGTGAGCAGTTCTTC. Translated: CASSGRAWSEQFF.